What follows are 20 T cell receptor beta chains derived from one specimen sequenced in a study of blood T cells in healthy people across ages. Combining a sample-barcoded 5' primer with a J-beta primer mix, a second PCR ran for about 7 to 12 cycles. Via MiXCR, TCRdb re-called the 5' RACE reads, giving one row per CDR3 protein. The data show 870,000 or so distinct CDR3 sequences, with 29% seen just once and roughly 17% held by the top ten. Material: blood. The receptor set was obtained from a woman older than 75 in good health.

This clonotype was recorded at least ten times. This sequence joins TRBV5-1 and TRBJ2-4; D call uncertain. The CDR3 is 14 residues long. Trimming took 0 bases from V and 7 from J, leaving 11 bases between them. The germline CDR1 and CDR2 sequences are SGHRS and YFSETQ. The CDR3 spells CASSLVGPANIQYF. The CDR3 DNA sequence: TGCGCCAGCAGCTTGGTGGGCCCGGCTAACATTCAGTACTTC. Together with reference TRBV5-1 and TRBJ2-4, the CDR3 gives the full variable domain: KAGVTQTPRYLIKTRGQQVTLSCSPISGHRSVSWYQQTPGQGLQFLFEYFSETQRNKGNFPGRFSGRQFSNSRSEMNVSTLELGDSALYLCASSLVGPANIQYFGAGTRLSVL.

Many counts were recorded for this clonotype. The chain has TRBV10-3 and TRBJ2-7; no firm D call. Trimming took off 0 bases at V and 4 bases at J, with 4 bases between the two ends. The CDR3 covers 12 residues. CDR1 and CDR2 from the germline V gene are ENHRY and SYGVKD. CDR3 DNA sequence: TGTGCCATCAGTGAGTCGAGTTACGAGCAGTACTTC. Translation gives CAISESSYEQYF.

The chain employs TRBV11-2 and TRBJ2-3; D is possibly TRBD2 (6 bases). CDR3 size: 16 residues. V lost 5 bases and J lost 2, with 17 bases in between. The V gene's germline CDR1 is SGHAT and CDR2 FQNNGV. CDR3 protein: CASSQGGKRTTDTQYF. As DNA, the CDR3 is TGTGCCAGCAGCCAAGGCGGGAAGCGGACCACAGATACGCAGTATTTT.

This clonotype was recorded at least ten times. The rearrangement uses TRBV12-3 or TRBV12-4 and TRBJ2-1, with TRBD2 matching 8 bases. The J segment lost 5 bases and the V segment lost 6 bases, leaving 12 bases of the junction unmatched. This CDR3 contains 16 residues. DNA for the CDR3: TGTGCCAGCAGGGCCTTTCTAGCGGGCTTTCACAATGAGCAGTTCTTC. Translating gives CASRAFLAGFHNEQFF.

In its sample, this clonotype was seen a few times. The chain employs TRBV21-1 and TRBJ1-1. TRBV21-1 is recorded as a pseudogene. This CDR3 contains 16 residues. CDR3 amino acids: CASSTKRRDPNTEAFF. The CDR3 nucleotides are TGTGCCAGCAGCACAAAGCGGAGGGACCCTAACACTGAAGCTTTCTTT.

The CDR3 DNA reads TGTGCCAGCAGCCTCCGGGGGTGGACTAGCTCCGCCTACGAGCAGTACTTC. Protein sequence: CASSLRGWTSSAYEQYF. The chain links TRBV7-2 to TRBJ2-5, with 8 bases lining up with TRBD2. The J call may be wrong; the DNA end is better matched by TRBJ2-7. The CDR3 totals 17 residues. Germline CDR1 and CDR2: SGHTA and FQGNSA.

The table lists this clonotype with many counts. V usage is TRBV10-3 and J usage is TRBJ2-5, with 9 bases lining up with TRBD1. The CDR3 runs 16 residues. Germline V gene lookup returns CDR1 ENHRY and CDR2 SYGVKD. J gave up 4 bases and V 3 bases, and 9 bases lay outside the gene matches. CDR3 residues: CAISEVWTGERETQYF. The CDR3 DNA is TGTGCCATCAGTGAAGTTTGGACAGGGGAACGAGAGACCCAGTACTTC.

A few counts support this clonotype. The chain employs TRBV12-3 or TRBV12-4 and TRBJ2-3, with TRBD2 matching over 9 bases. CDR3 length: 17 residues. V was pared by 6 bases and J by 4 bases, with 14 bases of the junction left unmatched. The CDR3 DNA is TGTGCCAGCAGGCGCGGCCTGGCGGGGGGGAGCGCAGATACGCAGTATTTT. It translates to CASRRGLAGGSADTQYF.

V gene TRBV19 combines with J gene TRBJ1-2; D is unresolved. V lost 6 bases and J lost 4, with 15 bases in between. Germline loops: CDR1 LNHDA, CDR2 SQIVND (reference sequence). The CDR3 length is 14 residues. CDR3 sequence reads: CASSPRERAYGYTF. The CDR3 region has the DNA TGTGCCAGTAGCCCTAGGGAGAGGGCCTATGGCTACACCTTC.

This clonotype was recorded a few times. V usage is TRBV6-1 and J usage is TRBJ1-2; D may be TRBD1 (5 bases). V gave up 1 base and J gave up 5 bases, with 11 bases separating them. There are 14 residues in the CDR3. CDR1 is MNHNS and CDR2 is SASEGT in the germline V gene. CDR3 DNA sequence: TGTGCCAGCAGTGAAGGGGTTGGGGGTTATGGCTACACCTTC. Protein: CASSEGVGGYGYTF.

The gene calls are TRBV20-1 and TRBJ1-3, with 7 bases aligning to TRBD1. The V gene end was trimmed by 4 bases and the J gene end by 8 bases; junction bases not matched to a gene: 5. Germline V CDR1 and CDR2: DFQATT, SNEGSKA (reference sequence). The CDR3 is 12 residues long. CDR3 coding DNA: TGCAGTGCTAAATACAGGGGAGACACCATATATTTT. Residues: CSAKYRGDTIYF.

In this sample, this clonotype turned up a few times. The genes are TRBV18 and TRBJ2-5; D uncertain. Germline lookup yields CDR1 KGHSH and CDR2 LQKENI. Trimming left V 0 bases short and J 2 bases short, with 10 bases between. This CDR3 spans 15 amino acids. The CDR3 region is CASSPPAGGQETQYF. The CDR3, as DNA: TGTGCCAGCTCACCACCGGCTGGCGGTCAAGAGACCCAGTACTTC.

In the case of this clonotype: This may be a read error: a much more frequent sequence differs by one nucleotide. V and J are TRBV7-7 and TRBJ2-1; 7 bases match TRBD2. Germline assignment: CDR1 SSHAT and CDR2 FNYEAQ (reference sequence). This CDR3 has 15 residues. CDR3 loop: CASSPGLVPYNEQFF. CDR3 DNA sequence: TGTGCTAGCAGCCCCGGACTAGTTCCCTACAATGAGCAGTTCTTC. Looking up the rest from reference TRBV7-7 and TRBJ2-1 gives the full variable domain: GAGVSQSPRYKVTKRGQDVTLRCDPISSHATLYWYQQALGQGPEFLTYFNYEAQPDKSGLPSDRFSAERPEGSISTLTIQRTEQRDSAMYRCASSPGLVPYNEQFFGPGTRLTVL.

This chain uses TRBV5-1 with TRBJ2-7, with 9 bases fitting TRBD2. CDR1 is SGHRS and CDR2 is YFSETQ in the germline V gene. CDR3 size: 16 residues. The V segment lost 0 bases and the J segment 4 bases; nucleotides outside the gene matches: 8. The CDR3 loop reads CASSLALAGGLYEQYF. For the CDR3, the DNA is TGCGCCAGCAGCTTGGCCTTGGCGGGGGGGCTTTACGAGCAGTACTTC.

This clonotype has at least ten counts. The chain uses TRBV28 and TRBJ1-2; no firm D call. CDR3 length: 12 amino acids. V gave up 7 bases and J gave up 6 bases, with 12 bases separating them. Per germline, CDR1 MDHEN and CDR2 SYDVKM. DNA for the CDR3: TGTGCCAGCACTACCCAGCCTCATGGCTACACCTTC. Its protein is CASTTQPHGYTF.

This clonotype was recorded at least ten times. This chain links TRBV6-6 with TRBJ1-2; possible D gene TRBD1, 5 bases. The V and J ends lost 6 bases and 1 base respectively, with 15 bases between them. In germline, CDR1 is MNHNY, CDR2 SVGAGI (reference sequence). This CDR3 spans 15 amino acids. The DNA for the CDR3 is TGTGCCAGCAGGGAAACAGGAGCACTTAACTATGGCTACACCTTC. Residues: CASRETGALNYGYTF.

This clonotype was counted ten times or more. The chain links TRBV9 to TRBJ2-7, with TRBD2 matching over 9 bases. J lost 3 bases, V lost 0 bases, and 7 bases had no gene match. There are 16 residues in the CDR3. The germline CDR1 and CDR2 sequences are SGDLS and YYNGEE. For the CDR3, the DNA is TGTGCCAGCAGCGTAGCTGTTAGCGGGGGAGTCTACGAGCAGTACTTC. It yields the protein CASSVAVSGGVYEQYF.

With regard to this clonotype: A much bigger clone sits one base away, suggesting this may be a read error. This sequence joins TRBV24-1 and TRBJ2-5, with D hard to call. V gave up 4 bases and J gave up 11 bases, with 16 bases separating them. The germline gives CDR1 KGHDR, CDR2 SFDVKD. CDR3 length: 13 residues. The CDR3 reads CATSDSPSYEQYF. The CDR3 nucleotides read TGTGCCACCAGTGACTCCCCTTCTTATGAGCAGTACTTC.

CDR3 sequence (DNA): TGTGCCAGCAACTCGTGGGACCTTTTACGCCACGAGCAGTTCTTC. It is translated as CASNSWDLLRHEQFF. The genes are TRBV7-2 and TRBJ2-1; the D call may be TRBD1 or TRBD2 (5 bases each). CDR1 is SGHTA, CDR2 FQGNSA, per germline. The CDR3 totals 15 residues. Trimming stripped 7 bases from V and 10 bases from J, with 23 bases between.

On this clonotype: Just one base apart from a much larger clone, this may be a read error. V and J are TRBV3-1 and TRBJ2-1, with unresolved D. The CDR3 spans 15 residues. The germline V gene encodes CDR1 LGHDT and CDR2 YNNKEL (reference sequence). The CDR3 protein is CAGSQVRSSYNEQFF. As DNA, the CDR3 is TGTGCCGGCAGCCAAGTACGGAGCTCCTACAATGAGCAGTTCTTC.